Following are 9 T cell receptor beta chains from one sample sequenced in a study of shared clonotypes between healthy human individuals. Produced via immunoSEQ multiplex PCR; TCRdb's table is partial and in-frame only. Of about 490,000 clones listed, around 79% are singletons. The sample was PBMCs. These TCRs come from a woman aged 40-49 years in good health. Some clones in this sample may be carry-over from other donors' samples.

The genes are TRBV28 and TRBJ2-7; the D is unclear. V was shortened by 3 bases and J by 3 bases, with 12 bases between the two germline ends. This CDR3 region has 14 residues. Germline CDR1 and CDR2: MDHEN and SYDVKM. CDR3 region: CASSLVGNYYEQYF. DNA of the CDR3: TGTGCCAGCAGTTTGGTAGGGAATTACTACGAGCAGTACTTC.

The V and J genes are TRBV10-3 and TRBJ1-4; D ambiguous. Germline CDR1 ENHRY, CDR2 SYGVKD. The CDR3 runs to 13 residues. The V end was cut by 11 bases, the J end by 7 bases, with 17 bases between. The CDR3 is CAAKTELAEKLFF. CDR3 DNA sequence: TGTGCCGCCAAGACCGAGCTTGCTGAAAAACTGTTTTTT.

This chain joins TRBV11-1 and TRBJ2-1; 8 bases fit TRBD2. Germline V gene data show CDR1 as SGHAT and CDR2 as FQDESV (reference sequence). After removal of 5 bases from V and 7 bases from J, the junction contained 16 bases not matched to a gene. This CDR3 is built from 17 residues. The CDR3 DNA follows: TGTGCCAGCAGCCCCGGGGTCGGGAGCGGGAGTAGGAATGAGCAGTTCTTC. Its translation: CASSPGVGSGSRNEQFF.

This clone occurred once. The V gene is TRBV28, the J gene TRBJ2-5; D remains unclear. Near its end, the DNA agrees better with TRBJ2-7, so the J call may be wrong. This CDR3 has 14 amino acids. Looked up from germline, CDR1 is MDHEN and CDR2 is SYDVKM. The CDR3 loop reads CASSRLQSDYEQYF. The CDR3 region has the DNA TGTGCCAGCAGCAGACTTCAAAGTGACTACGAGCAGTACTTC.

This clone was seen only a few times. The chain employs TRBV5-1 and TRBJ2-1; no firm D call. Trimming took 4 bases from V and 6 from J, leaving 5 bases between them. The germline V gene encodes CDR1 SGHRS and CDR2 YFSETQ. The CDR3 loop spans 11 amino acids. CDR3 nucleotide sequence: TGCGCCAGCAGCGTGGTCAATGAGCAGTTCTTC. It codes for CASSVVNEQFF.

This chain uses TRBV5-4 with TRBJ2-7; TRBD2 agrees at 7 bases. The CDR3 length is 14 residues. Per the germline V gene, CDR1 is SGHNT and CDR2 is YYREEE (reference sequence). After removal of 0 bases from V and 7 bases from J, the junction contained 7 bases not matched to a gene. The CDR3: CASSLDLAVGEQYF. Here the CDR3 DNA reads TGTGCCAGCAGCTTGGATCTAGCGGTAGGGGAGCAGTACTTC. The variable domain in full, completed from reference TRBV5-4 and TRBJ2-7, reads ETGVTQSPTHLIKTRGQQVTLRCSSQSGHNTVSWYQQALGQGPQFIFQYYREEENGRGNFPPRFSGLQFPNYSSELNVNALELDDSALYLCASSLDLAVGEQYFGPGTRLTVT.

The chain uses TRBV19 and TRBJ2-5; the match to TRBD1 covers 9 bases. Per germline, CDR1 LNHDA and CDR2 SQIVND (reference sequence). CDR3 size: 13 residues. V shed 7 bases and J 3 bases; nucleotides not matched to a gene: 3. The CDR3 spells CASTGTGKETQYF. The CDR3 region has the DNA TGTGCCAGTACGGGGACAGGGAAAGAGACCCAGTACTTC.

This chain connects TRBV2 to TRBJ2-1, with TRBD1 identical over 7 bases. This CDR3 is 14 amino acids long. The ends lost 6 bases at V and 6 bases at J; junction bases unmatched: 8. Germline lookup yields CDR1 SNHLY and CDR2 FYNNEI. The CDR3 region has the DNA TGTGCCAGCAGCCCGCGCGACAGGGTCAATGAGCAGTTCTTC. It translates to CASSPRDRVNEQFF.

This clone has only one observation. The chain links TRBV7-3 to TRBJ1-1, with 9 bases identical to TRBD1. Germline V gene sequence: CDR1 SGHTA, CDR2 FQGTGA. The ends lost 5 bases at V and 9 bases at J; junction bases unmatched: 13. The CDR3 extends over 15 amino acids. The CDR3 loop is CASSASGGQGGKAFF. The CDR3, as DNA: TGTGCCAGCAGCGCCAGTGGGGGACAGGGAGGCAAAGCTTTCTTT. Drawing the rest from reference TRBV7-3 and TRBJ1-1, the complete variable domain is GAGVSQTPSNKVTEKGKYVELRCDPISGHTALYWYRQSLGQGPEFLIYFQGTGAADDSGLPNDRFFAVRPEGSVSTLKIQRTERGDSAVYLCASSASGGQGGKAFFGQGTRLTVV.